This is a list of T cell receptor beta chains from one sample in a study of blood T cell repertoires in COVID-19. Profiling relied on immunoSEQ multiplex PCR, and the TCRdb table lists in-frame clones only, not all of them. Of approximately 170,000 clones in the sample, 88% were seen once. The sequenced sample consisted of PBMCs or T cells enriched from blood (not recorded which). These receptors all come from a woman between 18 and 30 years old who had recovered from COVID-19. The CDR3 runs from the conserved cysteine through the conserved F or W. A D gene is named only where the DNA matches it firmly. A clone size is listed for some rows: how often the clone was seen (once, few, many), or a class if it is expanded.

size: .
V: TRBV7-9
J: TRBJ2-5
D: TRBD1
DNA: TGTGCCAGCAGCTTATCGACAGGGCGAGAGACCCAGTACTTC
CDR3: CASSLSTGRETQYF

size: .
V: TRBV11-3
J: TRBJ1-1
D: TRBD1
DNA: TGTGCCAGCGGGACAGGGAAGAACACTGAAGCTTTCTTT
CDR3: CASGTGKNTEAFF

size: .
V: TRBV28
J: TRBJ2-3
D: .
DNA: TGTGCCAGCAGTTCGGATAGCGCGAGCACAGATACGCAGTATTTT
CDR3: CASSSDSASTDTQYF

size: .
V: TRBV6-5
J: TRBJ1-3
D: .
DNA: TGTGCCAGCAGTTACGAGAGTACTTACTCTGGAAACACCATATATTTT
CDR3: CASSYESTYSGNTIYF

size: .
V: TRBV19
J: TRBJ2-7
D: TRBD2
DNA: TGTGCCAGTAGTTCTCGGGACTACTCCTACGAGCAGTACTTC
CDR3: CASSSRDYSYEQYF

size: .
V: TRBV12-3/TRBV12-4
J: TRBJ1-1
D: .
DNA: TGTGCCAGCAGTAAACTTATAGACTCCGAAGCTTTCTTT
CDR3: CASSKLIDSEAFF

size: .
V: TRBV4-3
J: TRBJ1-1
D: .
DNA: TGCGCCAGCAGCCAGGGGGGGAGGGCTTTCTTT
CDR3: CASSQGGRAFF

size: .
V: TRBV10-3
J: TRBJ2-1
D: .
DNA: TGTGCCATCAGTGAGTCTACGGGGTCCTACAATGAGCAGTTCTTC
CDR3: CAISESTGSYNEQFF

size: .
V: TRBV5-4
J: TRBJ2-7
D: .
DNA: TGTGCCAGCAGCTTGGCTGCGGTCTACGAGCAGTACTTC
CDR3: CASSLAAVYEQYF

size: once
V: TRBV4-1
J: TRBJ2-2
D: TRBD1
DNA: TGCGCCAGCAGCCCCCCGGGACAGGGAGCCGCCGGGGAGCTGTTTTTT
CDR3: CASSPPGQGAAGELFF

size: .
V: TRBV28
J: TRBJ2-2
D: .
DNA: TGTGCCAGCAAGCAACCGACGGGAAACACCGGGGAGCTGTTTTTT
CDR3: CASKQPTGNTGELFF

size: .
V: TRBV18
J: TRBJ2-2
D: .
DNA: TGTGCCAGCTCACCTGGCATAACGAACACCGGGGAGCTGTTTTTT
CDR3: CASSPGITNTGELFF

size: .
V: TRBV27
J: TRBJ2-7
D: .
DNA: TGTGCCAGCAGATACGGACAGTGGGTAGGCTACGAGCAGTACTTC
CDR3: CASRYGQWVGYEQYF

size: .
V: TRBV27
J: TRBJ2-7
D: TRBD2
DNA: TGTGCCAGCAGTCGTTCGAAGGGACTAGCGGGCTCCTACGAGCAGTACTTC
CDR3: CASSRSKGLAGSYEQYF

size: .
V: TRBV19
J: TRBJ2-7
D: TRBD2
DNA: TGTGCCAGTAGCGGGGGACTAGTCTTAAGGTACTTC
CDR3: CASSGGLVLRYF

size: .
V: TRBV5-6
J: TRBJ2-7
D: TRBD1
DNA: TGTGCCAGCAGCTATACCGGGACAGGGGGCCCCAAGCAGTACTTC
CDR3: CASSYTGTGGPKQYF

size: .
V: TRBV7-9
J: TRBJ2-6
D: .
DNA: TGTGCCAGCAGCTCCCCCGCTTCAGGGGTCTCTGGGGCCAACGTCCTGACTTTC
CDR3: CASSSPASGVSGANVLTF

size: .
V: TRBV6-5
J: TRBJ2-7
D: .
DNA: TGTGCCAGCAGCATCGGGGGATCGTACGAGCAGTACTTC
CDR3: CASSIGGSYEQYF

size: .
V: TRBV7-2
J: TRBJ2-7
D: .
DNA: TGTGCCAGCAGCTTAGACGCGGGGACCTACGAGCAGTACTTC
CDR3: CASSLDAGTYEQYF

size: .
V: TRBV5-1
J: TRBJ1-1
D: .
DNA: TGCGCCAGCAGCCCCGGGGGGAACACTGAAGCTTTCTTT
CDR3: CASSPGGNTEAFF

size: .
V: TRBV14
J: TRBJ2-2
D: .
DNA: TGTGCCAGCAGCTCATACTATCAAACCGGGGAGCTGTTTTTT
CDR3: CASSSYYQTGELFF

size: .
V: TRBV3-1/TRBV3-2
J: TRBJ2-7
D: .
DNA: TGTGCCACCAGGCAGGACGGGAGCTCCTACGAGCAGTACTTC
CDR3: CATRQDGSSYEQYF

size: few
V: TRBV7-3
J: TRBJ1-3
D: .
DNA: TGTGCCAGCAGCTTCGACAGTTCTGGAAACACCATATATTTT
CDR3: CASSFDSSGNTIYF

size: .
V: TRBV18
J: TRBJ1-5
D: TRBD1
DNA: TGTGCCAGCTCCCGGACAGGGGGCGACGGCCAGCCCCAGCATTTT
CDR3: CASSRTGGDGQPQHF

size: .
V: TRBV5-6
J: TRBJ2-1
D: TRBD1
DNA: TGTGCCAGCAGCTGGGGACAGGGGCTAAGGAATGAGCAGTTCTTC
CDR3: CASSWGQGLRNEQFF

size: .
V: TRBV27
J: TRBJ1-2
D: .
DNA: TGTGCCAGCAGTTTATCTGGGGGGGGCTATGGCTACACCTTC
CDR3: CASSLSGGGYGYTF

size: .
V: TRBV9
J: TRBJ1-4
D: .
DNA: TGTGCCAGCAGCAGAAGAGGTTCTAATGAAAAACTGTTTTTT
CDR3: CASSRRGSNEKLFF

size: .
V: TRBV20-1
J: TRBJ2-3
D: .
DNA: TGCAGTGCTAGTACCCGGCGACAGGGCACAGATACGCAGTATTTT
CDR3: CSASTRRQGTDTQYF

size: once
V: TRBV27
J: TRBJ2-5
D: .
DNA: TGTGCCAGCAGTTTCTTTTCGGGTTTGTTGGAGACCCAGTACTTC
CDR3: CASSFFSGLLETQYF

size: .
V: TRBV11-3
J: TRBJ2-5
D: .
DNA: TGTGCCAGCAGCTTGCACCTGTCCGGGTCGGAAGAGACCCAGTACTTC
CDR3: CASSLHLSGSEETQYF

size: .
V: TRBV2
J: TRBJ1-2
D: .
DNA: TGTGCCAGCAGGGACTCGGGAACCACTTCTGGCTACACCTTC
CDR3: CASRDSGTTSGYTF

size: .
V: TRBV2
J: TRBJ1-1
D: .
DNA: TGTGCCAGCAGTGACCATCGTAGGGGCACTGAAGCTTTCTTT
CDR3: CASSDHRRGTEAFF

size: .
V: TRBV6-5
J: TRBJ1-2
D: TRBD1
DNA: TGTGCCAGCAGTTCCTTTTCCGGGACAGGGAGTGGTGGCTACACCTTC
CDR3: CASSSFSGTGSGGYTF

size: .
V: TRBV5-1
J: TRBJ1-1
D: TRBD1
DNA: TGCGCCAGCAGCTGGAGACAGGGTTCGGGTGCTTTCTTT
CDR3: CASSWRQGSGAFF

size: once
V: TRBV7-9
J: TRBJ1-5
D: TRBD1
DNA: TGTGCCAGCAGCTTAGGGCAGGGGGCAGGTCAGCCCCAGCATTTT
CDR3: CASSLGQGAGQPQHF

size: few
V: TRBV30
J: TRBJ1-6
D: TRBD1
DNA: TGTGCCTGGAGAAGGACAGGCGATTCACCCCTCCACTTT
CDR3: CAWRRTGDSPLHF

size: .
V: TRBV4-3
J: TRBJ2-3
D: .
DNA: TGCGCCAGCAGCCAAGATAAAGCCTCATTCACGCAGTATTTT
CDR3: CASSQDKASFTQYF

size: .
V: TRBV25-1
J: TRBJ1-3
D: .
DNA: TGTGCCAGCAGTGAAATAGGTGGGGGGGCTGGAAACACCATATATTTT
CDR3: CASSEIGGGAGNTIYF

size: .
V: TRBV6-2/TRBV6-3
J: TRBJ2-7
D: .
DNA: TGTGCCAGCAGTCACGGGGAGGAGGAGTACTTC
CDR3: CASSHGEEEYF

size: .
V: TRBV9
J: TRBJ2-3
D: TRBD2
DNA: TGTGCCAGCAGCGTAGGTAGCGGGGGGACAGATACGCAGTATTTT
CDR3: CASSVGSGGTDTQYF

size: .
V: TRBV19
J: TRBJ1-2
D: .
DNA: TGTGCCAGTAGCCTCTTGGGGACACAGAACTATGGCTACACCTTC
CDR3: CASSLLGTQNYGYTF